The subject of this entry is one T cell receptor beta chain. Its antigen is unknown. Here immunoSEQ multiplex PCR was the method, and the copy in TCRdb shows in-frame clones only, minus some. The sample yields about 1,500 clones, roughly nine tenths seen once. The CDR3 is made up of 18 amino acids. Trimming pared 0 bases from V and 0 bases from J, leaving 18 bases between. The germline V gene encodes CDR1 SGHNT and CDR2 YYREEE (reference sequence). This entry comes from a study of radiotherapy plus CTLA-4 blockade in lung cancer. Findings of the study overall: Clones derived from tumor TCRs expanded in blood after radiotherapy plus ipilimumab.

The V call is TRBV5-4, the J call TRBJ1-1, with a possible D match to TRBD1 (5 bases). The sample consisted of tumor tissue, taken from a patient treated with radiotherapy plus ipilimumab. The receptor's source is a human donor with non-small cell lung cancer who had a complete response to radiotherapy plus ipilimumab. The CDR3 bases are TGTGCCAGCAGCTTGGCCAAAAGGGGACGAGGGGTGAACACTGAAGCTTTCTTT. This codes for CASSLAKRGRGVNTEAFF.